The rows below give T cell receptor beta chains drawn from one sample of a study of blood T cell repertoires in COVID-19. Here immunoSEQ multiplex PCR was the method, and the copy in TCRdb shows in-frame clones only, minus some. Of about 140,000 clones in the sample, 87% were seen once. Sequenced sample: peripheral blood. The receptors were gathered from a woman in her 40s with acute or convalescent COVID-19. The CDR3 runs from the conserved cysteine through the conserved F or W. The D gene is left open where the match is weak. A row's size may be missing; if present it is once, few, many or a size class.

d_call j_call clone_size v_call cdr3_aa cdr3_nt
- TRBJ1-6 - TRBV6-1 CASSESPERSPLHF TGTGCCAGCAGTGAATCACCTGAGAGGTCACCCCTCCACTTT
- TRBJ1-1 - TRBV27 CASSIRQMNTEAFF TGTGCCAGCAGTATCCGACAGATGAACACTGAAGCTTTCTTT
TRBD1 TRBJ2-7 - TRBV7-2 CASSLGQGAYEQYF TGTGCCAGCAGCTTAGGGCAGGGGGCCTACGAGCAGTACTTC
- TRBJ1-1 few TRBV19 CASTIGYREEAFF TGTGCCAGTACCATCGGTTACAGGGAGGAAGCTTTCTTT
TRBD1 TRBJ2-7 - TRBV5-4 CASSKGQGGEQYF TGTGCCAGCAGCAAGGGACAGGGGGGCGAGCAGTACTTC
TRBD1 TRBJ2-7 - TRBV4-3 CASSQRTGSTDEQYF TGCGCCAGCAGCCAAAGGACAGGATCCACCGACGAGCAGTACTTC
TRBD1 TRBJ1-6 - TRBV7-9 CASSLWNVGQGNSPLHF TGTGCCAGCAGCTTATGGAACGTGGGACAGGGGAATTCACCCCTCCACTTT
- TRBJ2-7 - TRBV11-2 CASSLGIGNYEQYF TGTGCCAGCAGCTTAGGTATCGGGAACTACGAGCAGTACTTC
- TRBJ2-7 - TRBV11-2 CASSLRDSSYEQYF TGTGCCAGCAGCTTAAGAGACAGCTCCTACGAGCAGTACTTC
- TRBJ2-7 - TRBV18 CASSPPNRDDYEQYF TGTGCCAGCTCACCACCGAACAGGGATGACTACGAGCAGTACTTC
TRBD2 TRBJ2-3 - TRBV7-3 CASSLGLAGSTDTQYF TGTGCCAGCAGCTTGGGACTAGCGGGGTCCACAGATACGCAGTATTTT
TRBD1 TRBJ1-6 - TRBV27 CASSSTGGYNSPLHF TGTGCCAGCAGTTCGACAGGGGGCTATAATTCACCCCTCCACTTT
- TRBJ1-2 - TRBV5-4 CASNGDTHLGYTF TGTGCCAGCAACGGGGACACCCACCTCGGCTACACCTTC
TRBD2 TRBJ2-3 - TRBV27 CASTRAGGSTQYF TGTGCCAGCACCCGGGCGGGGGGGTCTACGCAGTATTTT
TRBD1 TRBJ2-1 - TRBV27 CASYFTRDRKLGRRDNEQFF TGTGCCAGCTACTTTACCCGGGACAGAAAATTAGGTCGGCGGGACAATGAGCAGTTCTTC
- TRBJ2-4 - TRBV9 CASSVGGDLNIQYF TGTGCCAGCAGCGTAGGGGGGGATTTAAACATTCAGTACTTC
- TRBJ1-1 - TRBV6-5 CASSGKQGSTEAFF TGTGCCAGCAGCGGAAAACAGGGATCCACTGAAGCTTTCTTT
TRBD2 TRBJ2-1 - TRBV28 CASGFSGGNEQFF TGTGCCAGCGGATTCAGCGGGGGCAATGAGCAGTTCTTC
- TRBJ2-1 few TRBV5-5 CASSPAAGRINEQFF TGTGCCAGCAGCCCGGCGGCAGGGAGGATCAATGAGCAGTTCTTC
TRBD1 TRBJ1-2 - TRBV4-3 CASSQDIRGLYTF TGCGCCAGCAGCCAAGATATTAGGGGGCTGTACACCTTC
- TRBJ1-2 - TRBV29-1 CSVGTSQGFGYTF TGCAGCGTTGGGACCTCACAGGGTTTTGGCTACACCTTC
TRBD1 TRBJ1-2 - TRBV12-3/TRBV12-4 CASSSGQGNGYTF TGTGCCAGCAGTTCCGGACAGGGAAATGGCTACACCTTC
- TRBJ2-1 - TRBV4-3 CASSQDRDREQFF TGCGCCAGCAGCCAAGATCGAGACAGAGAGCAGTTCTTC
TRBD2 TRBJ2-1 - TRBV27 CASSLKGLAVNEQFF TGTGCCAGCAGTTTAAAGGGACTAGCGGTTAATGAGCAGTTCTTC
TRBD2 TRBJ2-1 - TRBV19 CASSISLAGGNEQFF TGTGCCAGTAGTATATCACTAGCGGGGGGTAATGAGCAGTTCTTC
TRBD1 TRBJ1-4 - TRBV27 CASSARTGGNEKLFF TGTGCCAGCAGTGCCCGGACAGGGGGAAATGAAAAACTGTTTTTT
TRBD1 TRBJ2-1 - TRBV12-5 CASGLAFDRGQNEQFF TGTGCTAGTGGTTTGGCCTTCGACAGGGGGCAGAATGAGCAGTTCTTC
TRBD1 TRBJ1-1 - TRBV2 CASSGGDRGTEAFF TGTGCCAGCAGTGGGGGGGACAGGGGCACTGAAGCTTTCTTT
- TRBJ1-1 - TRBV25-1 CASSDIKGMNTEAFF TGTGCCAGCAGTGATATAAAGGGGATGAACACTGAAGCTTTCTTT
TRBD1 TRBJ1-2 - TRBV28 CASSTGTGYYGYTF TGTGCCAGCAGCACCGGGACAGGCTACTATGGCTACACCTTC
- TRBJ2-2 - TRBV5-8 CATHLGARTGELFF TGTGCCACCCATTTGGGGGCCCGGACCGGGGAGCTGTTTTTT
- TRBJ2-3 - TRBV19 CASSIGLTDTQYF TGTGCCAGTAGTATAGGTCTCACAGATACGCAGTATTTT
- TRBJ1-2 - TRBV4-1 CASSQGQGYGYTF TGCGCCAGCAGCCAAGGTCAGGGCTATGGCTACACCTTC
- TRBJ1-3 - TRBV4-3 CASSQARLSSGNTIYF TGCGCCAGCAGCCAAGCCCGACTCAGCTCTGGAAACACCATATATTTT
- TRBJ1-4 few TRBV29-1 CSGAGVGEKLFF TGCAGCGGGGCAGGGGTAGGCGAAAAACTGTTTTTT
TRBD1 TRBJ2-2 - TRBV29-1 CSVSLAGTGKIGELFF TGCAGCGTTTCCCTTGCCGGGACAGGGAAAATCGGGGAGCTGTTTTTT
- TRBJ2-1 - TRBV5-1 CASSPDGGQYNEQFF TGCGCCAGCAGCCCGGACGGGGGGCAGTACAATGAGCAGTTCTTC
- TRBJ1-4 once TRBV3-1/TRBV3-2 CASSPGRRKLFF TGTGCCAGCAGCCCGGGAAGGAGGAAACTGTTTTTT
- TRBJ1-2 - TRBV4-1 CASSQEGSTVRYGYTF TGCGCCAGCAGCCAAGAAGGTTCGACAGTTCGCTATGGCTACACCTTC
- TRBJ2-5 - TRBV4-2 CASSQDPLTTQQETQYF TGTGCCAGCAGCCAAGATCCTTTGACAACCCAACAAGAGACCCAGTACTTC
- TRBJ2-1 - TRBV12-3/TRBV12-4 CASSLRNEQFF TGTGCCAGCAGTTTGAGGAATGAGCAGTTCTTC
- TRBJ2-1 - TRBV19 CATGLGTFYNEQFF TGTGCCACCGGCTTGGGGACATTCTACAATGAGCAGTTCTTC
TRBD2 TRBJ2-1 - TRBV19 CASSSWDQPTGTSSYNEQFF TGTGCCAGTAGTTCCTGGGACCAGCCCACCGGGACTAGCTCCTACAATGAGCAGTTCTTC
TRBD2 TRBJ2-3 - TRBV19 CASSISGAGGQDTQYF TGTGCCAGTAGTATTTCGGGGGCGGGAGGCCAAGATACGCAGTATTTT
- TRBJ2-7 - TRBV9 CASSVGGGGYEQYF TGTGCCAGCAGCGTAGGGGGAGGGGGATACGAGCAGTACTTC
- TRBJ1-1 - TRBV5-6 CASSLGGGTEAFF TGTGCCAGCAGCTTGGGAGGTGGCACTGAAGCTTTCTTT
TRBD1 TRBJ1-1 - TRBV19 CASTGTGGQTEAFF TGTGCCAGTACTGGGACAGGGGGCCAAACTGAAGCTTTCTTT
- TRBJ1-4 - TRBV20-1 CSASREKLFF TGCAGTGCTAGTCGTGAAAAACTGTTTTTT
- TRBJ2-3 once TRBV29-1 CSVFRDNRPQYF TGCAGCGTTTTCCGGGACAACCGTCCCCAGTATTTT
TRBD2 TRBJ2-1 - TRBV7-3 CASSLMSGGLNEQFF TGTGCCAGCAGCTTAATGAGCGGGGGCCTCAATGAGCAGTTCTTC
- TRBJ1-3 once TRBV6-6 CASSDSDIGSGNTIYF TGTGCCAGCAGTGACTCAGACATAGGCTCTGGAAACACCATATATTTT
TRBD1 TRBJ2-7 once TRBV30 CAWSVGTVSYEQYF TGTGCCTGGAGTGTCGGGACAGTCTCCTACGAGCAGTACTTC